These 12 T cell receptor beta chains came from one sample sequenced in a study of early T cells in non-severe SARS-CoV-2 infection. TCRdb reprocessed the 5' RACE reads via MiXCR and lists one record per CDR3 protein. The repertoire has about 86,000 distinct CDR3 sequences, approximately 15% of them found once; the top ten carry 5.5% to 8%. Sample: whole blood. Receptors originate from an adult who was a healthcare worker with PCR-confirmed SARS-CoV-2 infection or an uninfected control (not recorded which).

CDR3 coding DNA: TGTGCCAGCAGTGATTTAAAACTGTTTTTT. This translates into CASSDLKLFF. The chain links TRBV25-1 to TRBJ1-4; the D is unclear. Trimming took off 3 bases at V and 10 bases at J, with 3 bases between the two ends. Germline lookup yields CDR1 MGHDK and CDR2 SYGVNS. The CDR3 has 10 residues.

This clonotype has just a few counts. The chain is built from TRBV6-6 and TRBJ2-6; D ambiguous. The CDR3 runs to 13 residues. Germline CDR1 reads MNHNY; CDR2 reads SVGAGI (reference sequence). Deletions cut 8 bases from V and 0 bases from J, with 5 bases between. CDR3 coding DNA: TGTGCCAGCGAGGACTCTGGGGCCAACGTCCTGACTTTC. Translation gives CASEDSGANVLTF.

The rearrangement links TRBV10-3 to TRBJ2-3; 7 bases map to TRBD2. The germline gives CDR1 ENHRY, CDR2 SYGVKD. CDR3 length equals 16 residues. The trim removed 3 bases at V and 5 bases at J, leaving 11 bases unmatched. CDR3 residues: CAISDEGGPGEDTQYF. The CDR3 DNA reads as TGTGCCATCAGTGATGAGGGAGGGCCTGGGGAAGATACGCAGTATTTT.

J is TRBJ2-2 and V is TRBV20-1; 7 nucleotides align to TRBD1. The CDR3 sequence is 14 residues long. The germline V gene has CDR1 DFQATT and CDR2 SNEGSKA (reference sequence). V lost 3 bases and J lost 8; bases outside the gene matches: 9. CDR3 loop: CSARETGSIGELFF. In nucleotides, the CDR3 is TGCAGTGCTAGGGAGACAGGGTCTATTGGGGAGCTGTTTTTT.

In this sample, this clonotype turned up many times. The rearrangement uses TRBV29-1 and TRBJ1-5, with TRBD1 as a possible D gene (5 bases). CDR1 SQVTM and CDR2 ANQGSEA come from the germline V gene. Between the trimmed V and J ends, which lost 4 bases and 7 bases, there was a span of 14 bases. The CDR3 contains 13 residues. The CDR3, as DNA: TGCAGCGTTGGGGAGGGGAGAGGCCAGCCCCAGCATTTT. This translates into CSVGEGRGQPQHF.

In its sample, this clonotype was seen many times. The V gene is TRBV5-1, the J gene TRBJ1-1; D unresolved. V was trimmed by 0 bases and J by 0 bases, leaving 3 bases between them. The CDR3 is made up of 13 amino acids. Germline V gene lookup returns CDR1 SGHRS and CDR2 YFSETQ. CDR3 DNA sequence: TGCGCCAGCAGCTTGGGTTTGAACACTGAAGCTTTCTTT. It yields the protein CASSLGLNTEAFF.

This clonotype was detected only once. DNA for the CDR3: TGTGCCAGTAGTATTCGGCTAGCGGGATTAGCTGGGGAGACCCAGTACTTC. This encodes CASSIRLAGLAGETQYF. The J gene is TRBJ2-5, the V gene TRBV19, with TRBD2 matching over 9 bases. The V gene end was trimmed by 3 bases and the J gene end by 5 bases; junction bases not matched to a gene: 13. Germline values: CDR1 LNHDA, CDR2 SQIVND (reference sequence). This CDR3 is 17 amino acids long. The full variable domain, rest sourced from reference TRBV19 and TRBJ2-5, is DGGITQSPKYLFRKEGQNVTLSCEQNLNHDAMYWYRQDPGQGLRLIYYSQIVNDFQKGDIAEGYSVSREKKESFPLTVTSAQKNPTAFYLCASSIRLAGLAGETQYFGPGTRLLVL.

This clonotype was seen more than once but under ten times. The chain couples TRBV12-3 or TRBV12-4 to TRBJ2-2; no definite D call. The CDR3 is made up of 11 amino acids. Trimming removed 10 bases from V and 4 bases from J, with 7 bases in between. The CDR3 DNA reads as TGTGCCACGTTGACCACCGGGGAGCTGTTTTTT. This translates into CATLTTGELFF.

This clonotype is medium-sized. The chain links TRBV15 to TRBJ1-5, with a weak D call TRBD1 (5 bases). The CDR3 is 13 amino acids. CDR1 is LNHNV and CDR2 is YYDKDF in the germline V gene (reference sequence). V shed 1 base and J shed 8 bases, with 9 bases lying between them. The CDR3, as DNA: TGTGCCACCAGCAGAGTCGGGGGGGAGCCCCAGCATTTT. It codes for CATSRVGGEPQHF.

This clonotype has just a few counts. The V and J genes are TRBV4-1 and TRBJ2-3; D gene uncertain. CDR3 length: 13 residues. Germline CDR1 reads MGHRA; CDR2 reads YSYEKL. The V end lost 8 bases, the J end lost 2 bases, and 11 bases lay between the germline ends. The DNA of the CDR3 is TGCGCCAGCGGGCCACCCGCCACAGATACGCAGTATTTT. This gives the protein CASGPPATDTQYF.

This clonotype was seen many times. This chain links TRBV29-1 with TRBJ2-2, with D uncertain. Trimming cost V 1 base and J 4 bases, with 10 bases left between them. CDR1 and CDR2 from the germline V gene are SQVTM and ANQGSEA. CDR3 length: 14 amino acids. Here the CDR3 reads CSVEGGVSTGELFF. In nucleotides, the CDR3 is TGCAGCGTTGAAGGTGGTGTTAGCACCGGGGAGCTGTTTTTT.

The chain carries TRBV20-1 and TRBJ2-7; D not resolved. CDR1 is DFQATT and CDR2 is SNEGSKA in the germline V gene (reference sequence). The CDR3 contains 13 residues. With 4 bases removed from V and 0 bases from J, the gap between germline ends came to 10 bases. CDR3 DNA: TGCAGTGCTATGACGGATAGCTCCTACGAGCAGTACTTC. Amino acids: CSAMTDSSYEQYF.